The source of this T cell receptor beta chain is a study of blood T cell repertoires in COVID-19. Profiling relied on immunoSEQ multiplex PCR, and the TCRdb table lists in-frame clones only, not all of them. The sample carries about 52,000 clones, 65% to 85% recorded once. The origin of this receptor is a woman over 75 with COVID-19, enrolled during active disease. Sequencing used peripheral blood.

CDR3 protein: CASSPDRSSYEQYF. CDR3 in DNA: TGTGCCAGCAGTCCCGACAGGAGTTCCTACGAGCAGTACTTC. This sequence joins TRBV27 and TRBJ2-7; a possible D gene is TRBD1 (6 bases). Germline V gene sequence: CDR1 MNHEY, CDR2 SMNVEV (reference sequence). The V and J ends lost 5 bases and 1 base respectively, with 12 bases between them. CDR3 length equals 14 residues.